This entry lists 14 T cell receptor beta chains sequenced from one sample in a study of T cells in women clearing cervical HPV infection. Assay: immunoSEQ multiplex PCR; the TCRdb copy retains only in-frame clones and omits some. The sample has under 45,000 clones. The sample consisted of blood buffy coat. The receptors come from a woman between 18 and 75 years old with a cervical HPV16 infection that either progressed to CIN3+ or cleared (not recorded which).

As concerns this clone: Read sequence stops 3 residues before the CDR3 end, and the germline J gene provides the missing end. The chain carries TRBV7-9 and TRBJ1-4; the match to TRBD1 covers 7 bases. The CDR3 spans 12 residues. The germline CDR1 and CDR2 sequences are SEHNR and FQNEAQ (reference sequence). The CDR3 loop is CASSSDRRVLFF. The covered CDR3 bases are TGTGCCAGCAGCTCGGACAGGCGAGTA.

To note about this clone: Read sequence stops 3 residues before the CDR3 end, and the germline J gene provides the missing end. The V and J genes are TRBV10-3 and TRBJ1-6, with D uncertain. Germline CDR1 is ENHRY and CDR2 is SYGVKD. The CDR3 runs 12 residues. Trimming removed 10 bases at V and 7 bases at J, with 11 bases between. CDR3 loop: CATTDPNSPLHF. CDR3 bases read: TGTGCCACCACAGACCCGAATTCACCC.

Note on this clone: The CDR3 end falls 3 residues outside the read, so it is completed with the germline J gene. The gene calls are TRBV6-7 and TRBJ1-2, with TRBD1 identical over 8 bases. TRBV6-7 is sorted into the ORF group, with uncertain function. The CDR3 has 15 amino acids. Unmatched junction bases numbered 7, after V lost 2 bases and J lost 5 bases. The CDR3 protein is CASSYPRTGYYGYTF. The sequenced part of the CDR3 DNA is TGTGCCAGCAGTTACCCCAGGACAGGGTATTATGGC.

Remarks on this clone: The DNA ends 3 residues before the CDR3 does, and the rest of the CDR3 is filled in from the germline J gene. The J gene is TRBJ2-2, the V gene TRBV7-3, with 11 bases matching TRBD2. Germline-derived CDR1 and CDR2 are SGHTA and FQGTGA. The length of the CDR3 is 20 residues. J gave up 0 bases and V 1 base, and 10 bases lay outside the gene matches. Here the CDR3 reads CASSLKALAGGNPNTGELFF. CDR3 DNA (partial): TGTGCCAGCAGCTTAAAGGCCCTAGCGGGGGGTAACCCGAACACCGGGGAG.

As concerns this clone: The read terminates 3 residues before the CDR3 end, so the remaining end is supplied by the germline J gene. The chain is built from TRBV5-1 and TRBJ2-2; TRBD2 aligns across 15 bases. The germline V gene encodes CDR1 SGHRS and CDR2 YFSETQ. V gave up 4 bases and J gave up 4 bases; unmatched junction bases: 8. The CDR3 loop spans 18 amino acids. The CDR3 sequence: CASSPGLAGGPSTGELFF. The sequenced CDR3 bases are TGCGCCAGCAGCCCCGGACTAGCGGGGGGGCCGAGCACCGGGGAG.

Of note for this clone: The sequence runs out 3 residues before the end of the CDR3; the remainder is reconstructed from the germline J gene. The chain joins TRBV19 to TRBJ2-5, with 9 bases identical to TRBD2. Looked up from germline, CDR1 is LNHDA and CDR2 is SQIVND (reference sequence). The CDR3 extends over 15 amino acids. V was pared by 6 bases and J by 6 bases, with 11 bases of the junction left unmatched. CDR3: CASSTGLAPSKTQYF. The part of the CDR3 DNA that was read is TGTGCCAGTAGCACGGGACTAGCTCCTTCGAAGACC.

To note about this clone: The sequenced fragment ends 3 residues before the CDR3 boundary, so the rest is inferred from the germline J gene. The chain has TRBV5-1 and TRBJ2-4; D may be TRBD2 (6 bases). The ends were cut back, 5 bases at V and 3 bases at J, with 21 bases in the middle. The CDR3 covers 17 residues. Germline V lookup: CDR1 SGHRS, CDR2 YFSETQ. Incomplete CDR3 DNA: TGCGCCAGCAGGGAGGACAAGGGAATGGGGGGCAAAAACATT. It yields the protein CASREDKGMGGKNI. The CDR3 reads in full as CASREDKGMGGKNIQYF.

In regard to this clone: The read comes to an end 3 residues before the CDR3 does, leaving the germline J gene to fill in the end. The J gene is TRBJ2-7, the V gene TRBV2; D possibly corresponds to TRBD2 (6 bases). There are 16 residues in the CDR3. CDR1 SNHLY and CDR2 FYNNEI come from the germline V gene. V dropped 3 bases and J dropped 0 bases, with 15 bases sitting between them. The part of the CDR3 DNA that was read is TGTGCCAGCAGTGAGGGTTCGATTAGCGGCTCCTACGAG. It translates to CASSEGSISGSYE. The whole CDR3 is CASSEGSISGSYEQYF. Filled out from reference TRBV2 and TRBJ2-7, the complete variable domain reads EPEVTQTPSHQVTQMGQEVILRCVPISNHLYFYWYRQILGQKVEFLVSFYNNEISEKSEIFDDQFSVERPDGSNFTLKIRSTKLEDSAMYFCASSEGSISGSYEQYFGPGTRLTVT.

Worth noting for this clone: The CDR3 extends 3 residues past the end of the read, so its final part is completed from the germline J gene. The V and J genes are TRBV18 and TRBJ1-1; maybe TRBD1 (5 bases). The CDR3 extends over 13 amino acids. Trimming took off 3 bases at V and 5 bases at J, with 10 bases between the two ends. The germline CDR1 and CDR2 sequences are KGHSH and LQKENI. CDR3 protein: CASSPSQGTEAFF. The sequenced CDR3 bases are TGTGCCAGCTCACCTTCGCAGGGAACTGAA.

A note on this clone: Sequencing ends 3 residues short of the CDR3 end; the germline J gene provides the rest. This chain uses TRBV18 with TRBJ2-3; 12 bases agree with TRBD2. The length of the CDR3 is 20 residues. Per germline, CDR1 KGHSH and CDR2 LQKENI. J lost 0 bases, V lost 3 bases, and 13 bases had no gene match. CDR3 DNA (partial): TGTGCCAGCTCACCGGCGCCTACTAGCGGGGGGACCTCTAGCACAGATACG. As protein: CASSPAPTSGGTSSTDT. The CDR3 as a whole reads CASSPAPTSGGTSSTDTQYF.

About this clone: The CDR3 goes on 3 residues after the read ends, and that part is filled in from the germline J gene. The chain carries TRBV19 and TRBJ2-7; possibly TRBD2 for D (5 bases). The CDR3 sequence is 15 residues long. From germline, CDR1 is LNHDA and CDR2 SQIVND (reference sequence). V was trimmed by 1 base and J by 2 bases, leaving 12 bases between them. The CDR3 DNA, read in part, is TGTGCCAGTAGTATAGGGGCAGACTATGCCTACGAG. It is translated as CASSIGADYAYE. The whole CDR3 sequence reads CASSIGADYAYEQYF.

As regards this clone: The CDR3 end falls 3 residues outside the read, so it is completed with the germline J gene. The chain is built from TRBV7-9 and TRBJ1-2; a possible D gene is TRBD1 (6 bases). The CDR3 covers 12 residues. Germline V gives CDR1 SEHNR, CDR2 FQNEAQ (reference sequence). CDR3 DNA, as far as it was read: TGTGCCAGCAGCGCCACGACAGGCCGC. Amino acids: CASSATTGR. The complete CDR3 reads CASSATTGRYTF. Based on the CDR3 plus reference TRBV7-9 and TRBJ1-2, the full variable domain is DTGVSQNPRHKITKRGQNVTFRCDPISEHNRLYWYRQTLGQGPEFLTYFQNEAQLEKSRLLSDRFSAERPKGSFSTLEIQRTEQGDSAMYLCASSATTGRYTFGSGTRLTVV.

Concerning this clone: The DNA ends 3 residues before the CDR3 does, and the rest of the CDR3 is filled in from the germline J gene. This same CDR3 is encoded by further DNA sequences in the sample. The chain carries TRBV2 and TRBJ2-7; D is uncertain. This CDR3 has 11 amino acids. CDR1 and CDR2 (germline): SNHLY, FYNNEI. The V end lost 8 bases, the J end lost 3 bases, and 8 bases lay between the germline ends. The CDR3 DNA, read in part, is TGTGCCAGCGGGCAGAGCTACGAG. Translating it yields CASGQSYE. The whole CDR3 protein is CASGQSYEQYF.

Worth noting for this clone: Read coverage stops 3 residues before the CDR3 terminus; the germline J gene supplies the remainder. The chain links TRBV12-3 or TRBV12-4 to TRBJ2-3; 7 nucleotides align to TRBD2. Trimming cost V 4 bases and J 3 bases; bases outside gene matches: 10. CDR3 length equals 16 residues. Here the CDR3 reads CASSSRTSGATDTQYF. The sequenced CDR3 bases are TGTGCCAGCAGTTCCCGGACTAGTGGGGCTACAGATACG.